The rows below give T cell receptor beta chains drawn from one sample of a study of T cell changes during pregnancy in multiple sclerosis. Some clones are missing from TCRdb's copy, which holds only in-frame ones; the method was immunoSEQ multiplex PCR. The table has 79,000 or so clones, less than 90% seen once. Sequenced here: peripheral blood, sampled before pregnancy. These TCRs come from a female donor with multiple sclerosis, enrolled in a pregnancy study. The CDR3 runs from the conserved cysteine through the conserved F or W. Each record gives: J gene, D gene, V gene, clone size, CDR3 protein, CDR3 DNA. A D gene is named only where the DNA matches it firmly. Part of the rows lack a size; the others show once, few, many or a class for expanded clones.

J gene: TRBJ1-5
D gene: NA
V gene: TRBV7-6
clone size: NA
CDR3 protein: CASSQMGGENQPQHF
CDR3 DNA: TGTGCCAGCTCCCAAATGGGGGGAGAAAATCAGCCCCAGCATTTT

J gene: TRBJ2-7
D gene: NA
V gene: TRBV7-8
clone size: NA
CDR3 protein: CASSSLPSYTYEQYF
CDR3 DNA: TGTGCCAGCAGCTCGCTCCCCTCATACACCTACGAGCAGTACTTC

J gene: TRBJ2-7
D gene: TRBD1
V gene: TRBV5-5
clone size: few
CDR3 protein: CASSLDRGLYEQYF
CDR3 DNA: TGTGCCAGCAGCTTAGACAGGGGGCTATACGAGCAGTACTTC

J gene: TRBJ2-7
D gene: TRBD2
V gene: TRBV6-1
clone size: NA
CDR3 protein: CASSVASGSRNEQYF
CDR3 DNA: TGTGCCAGCAGTGTGGCTAGCGGGAGTCGTAACGAGCAGTACTTC

J gene: TRBJ1-2
D gene: NA
V gene: TRBV5-6
clone size: NA
CDR3 protein: CASSLGGQMVLGYTF
CDR3 DNA: TGTGCCAGCAGCTTGGGGGGCCAGATGGTTTTAGGCTACACCTTC

J gene: TRBJ2-7
D gene: TRBD2
V gene: TRBV6-5
clone size: NA
CDR3 protein: CASSRRGAGDYEQYF
CDR3 DNA: TGTGCCAGCAGTCGCCGGGGCGCGGGGGATTACGAGCAGTACTTC

J gene: TRBJ2-2
D gene: TRBD2
V gene: TRBV7-9
clone size: NA
CDR3 protein: CASKRGVGSNTGELFF
CDR3 DNA: TGTGCCAGCAAGCGGGGTGTAGGATCGAACACCGGGGAGCTGTTTTTT

J gene: TRBJ2-7
D gene: TRBD1
V gene: TRBV6-5
clone size: NA
CDR3 protein: CASSYTRTGMAHEQYF
CDR3 DNA: TGTGCCAGCAGTTACACCCGGACAGGGATGGCCCACGAGCAGTACTTC

J gene: TRBJ2-7
D gene: NA
V gene: TRBV27
clone size: NA
CDR3 protein: CASSRLSILSYEQYF
CDR3 DNA: TGTGCCAGCAGCCGACTTTCCATTTTATCCTACGAGCAGTACTTC

J gene: TRBJ2-3
D gene: TRBD2
V gene: TRBV5-6
clone size: NA
CDR3 protein: CASSLGQLAGVTDTQYF
CDR3 DNA: TGTGCCAGCAGCTTGGGACAACTAGCGGGGGTCACAGATACGCAGTATTTT

J gene: TRBJ2-7
D gene: NA
V gene: TRBV6-1
clone size: NA
CDR3 protein: CASWPQQGPYEQYF
CDR3 DNA: TGTGCCAGTTGGCCCCAGCAGGGCCCCTACGAGCAGTACTTC

J gene: TRBJ1-3
D gene: TRBD1
V gene: TRBV27
clone size: NA
CDR3 protein: CASRDRDGTGNTIYF
CDR3 DNA: TGTGCCAGCCGGGACAGAGACGGTACTGGAAACACCATATATTTT

J gene: TRBJ2-7
D gene: TRBD1
V gene: TRBV11-1
clone size: NA
CDR3 protein: CASSQRQGSYEQYF
CDR3 DNA: TGTGCCAGCAGCCAAAGACAGGGATCCTACGAGCAGTACTTC

J gene: TRBJ1-6
D gene: NA
V gene: TRBV2
clone size: once
CDR3 protein: CASMELGSGNSPLHF
CDR3 DNA: TGTGCCAGCATGGAACTTGGTTCGGGTAATTCACCCCTCCACTTT

J gene: TRBJ2-7
D gene: NA
V gene: TRBV2
clone size: NA
CDR3 protein: CASSEGQTNEQYF
CDR3 DNA: TGTGCCAGCAGTGAAGGACAGACCAACGAGCAGTACTTC

J gene: TRBJ1-2
D gene: TRBD1
V gene: TRBV5-1
clone size: once
CDR3 protein: CASSDTGGFNYGYTF
CDR3 DNA: TGCGCCAGCAGTGACACAGGGGGCTTCAACTATGGCTACACCTTC

J gene: TRBJ1-1
D gene: TRBD1
V gene: TRBV9
clone size: NA
CDR3 protein: CASSAGTGLSTEAFF
CDR3 DNA: TGTGCCAGCAGCGCGGGGACAGGGCTTTCAACTGAAGCTTTCTTT

J gene: TRBJ1-2
D gene: TRBD1
V gene: TRBV27
clone size: once
CDR3 protein: CASRRTGGSYGYTF
CDR3 DNA: TGTGCCAGCAGACGGACAGGGGGTAGCTATGGCTACACCTTC

J gene: TRBJ1-1
D gene: NA
V gene: TRBV5-1
clone size: NA
CDR3 protein: CASSLDGWRATEAFF
CDR3 DNA: TGCGCCAGCAGCTTGGACGGCTGGCGGGCCACTGAAGCTTTCTTT

J gene: TRBJ2-5
D gene: TRBD1
V gene: TRBV30
clone size: NA
CDR3 protein: CAWNRQGGQETQYF
CDR3 DNA: TGTGCCTGGAATCGACAGGGTGGGCAAGAGACCCAGTACTTC

J gene: TRBJ2-3
D gene: TRBD1
V gene: TRBV18
clone size: NA
CDR3 protein: CASSLGTGAMVDTQYF
CDR3 DNA: TGTGCCAGCTCACTAGGGACAGGGGCCATGGTAGATACGCAGTATTTT

J gene: TRBJ1-2
D gene: NA
V gene: TRBV4-3
clone size: NA
CDR3 protein: CASSQEYGGLTYGYTF
CDR3 DNA: TGCGCCAGCAGCCAAGAGTACGGGGGACTGACCTATGGCTACACCTTC

J gene: TRBJ2-2
D gene: NA
V gene: TRBV6-1
clone size: NA
CDR3 protein: CASSGLERGTGELFF
CDR3 DNA: TGTGCCAGCAGTGGCCTAGAAAGGGGCACCGGGGAGCTGTTTTTT

J gene: TRBJ1-2
D gene: TRBD1
V gene: TRBV6-5
clone size: NA
CDR3 protein: CASSYRTGQDGYTF
CDR3 DNA: TGTGCCAGCAGTTACAGGACAGGGCAGGATGGCTACACCTTC

J gene: TRBJ2-1
D gene: NA
V gene: TRBV4-1
clone size: NA
CDR3 protein: CASSQGGPPTKRYNEQFF
CDR3 DNA: TGCGCCAGCAGCCAAGGCGGCCCTCCAACCAAAAGATACAATGAGCAGTTCTTC

J gene: TRBJ2-1
D gene: NA
V gene: TRBV12-5
clone size: NA
CDR3 protein: CASGGYGEQFF
CDR3 DNA: TGTGCTAGTGGGGGCTATGGTGAGCAGTTCTTC

J gene: TRBJ1-1
D gene: NA
V gene: TRBV29-1
clone size: NA
CDR3 protein: CSVERGLGLVSEAFF
CDR3 DNA: TGCAGCGTTGAGCGGGGGCTCGGGTTAGTCTCTGAAGCTTTCTTT

J gene: TRBJ2-2
D gene: TRBD2
V gene: TRBV15
clone size: NA
CDR3 protein: CATSRVLAGAETGELFF
CDR3 DNA: TGTGCCACCAGCAGAGTTCTAGCGGGGGCGGAGACCGGGGAGCTGTTTTTT

J gene: TRBJ2-5
D gene: NA
V gene: TRBV5-4
clone size: NA
CDR3 protein: CASSHRATGETQYF
CDR3 DNA: TGTGCCAGCAGCCATCGGGCTACGGGGGAGACCCAGTACTTC

J gene: TRBJ2-1
D gene: TRBD2
V gene: TRBV27
clone size: once
CDR3 protein: CASSSTSGFSYNEQFF
CDR3 DNA: TGTGCCAGCAGTTCCACTAGCGGTTTCTCCTACAATGAGCAGTTCTTC

J gene: TRBJ1-5
D gene: TRBD1
V gene: TRBV6-1
clone size: few
CDR3 protein: CATQGGNQPQHF
CDR3 DNA: TGTGCCACCCAGGGGGGCAATCAGCCCCAGCATTTT

J gene: TRBJ2-7
D gene: NA
V gene: TRBV7-9
clone size: NA
CDR3 protein: CASSFGGWVEQYF
CDR3 DNA: TGTGCCAGCAGCTTCGGGGGTTGGGTCGAGCAGTACTTC

J gene: TRBJ2-7
D gene: TRBD1
V gene: TRBV4-2
clone size: NA
CDR3 protein: CASSQRTGTGVHEQYF
CDR3 DNA: TGTGCCAGCAGCCAGAGAACCGGGACAGGGGTCCACGAGCAGTACTTC

J gene: TRBJ2-7
D gene: NA
V gene: TRBV28
clone size: NA
CDR3 protein: CASSLVGPSKRQYF
CDR3 DNA: TGTGCCAGCAGTTTGGTTGGTCCCTCAAAGAGGCAGTACTTC

J gene: TRBJ1-2
D gene: TRBD1
V gene: TRBV5-1
clone size: NA
CDR3 protein: CASRAGQGLIYGYTF
CDR3 DNA: TGCGCCAGCAGGGCTGGACAGGGGCTTATCTATGGCTACACCTTC

J gene: TRBJ2-7
D gene: TRBD2
V gene: TRBV19
clone size: few
CDR3 protein: CASSETSSSSYEQYF
CDR3 DNA: TGTGCCAGTAGTGAGACTAGCTCGAGCTCCTACGAGCAGTACTTC

J gene: TRBJ2-2
D gene: NA
V gene: TRBV4-3
clone size: NA
CDR3 protein: CASSQDGGSSGELFF
CDR3 DNA: TGCGCCAGCAGCCAAGATGGGGGGTCCTCCGGGGAGCTGTTTTTT

J gene: TRBJ1-5
D gene: NA
V gene: TRBV19
clone size: NA
CDR3 protein: CASNPAGGSNQPQHF
CDR3 DNA: TGTGCCAGTAACCCAGCGGGGGGGAGCAATCAGCCCCAGCATTTT

J gene: TRBJ2-2
D gene: NA
V gene: TRBV7-6
clone size: once
CDR3 protein: CASSPQAGLEVGELFF
CDR3 DNA: TGTGCCAGCAGCCCGCAAGCGGGTCTCGAGGTCGGGGAGCTGTTTTTT

J gene: TRBJ1-2
D gene: NA
V gene: TRBV14
clone size: few
CDR3 protein: CASSPRVSDGYTF
CDR3 DNA: TGTGCCAGCAGCCCCAGGGTGTCAGATGGCTACACCTTC

J gene: TRBJ2-1
D gene: NA
V gene: TRBV19
clone size: many
CDR3 protein: CASSVSWDINEQFF
CDR3 DNA: TGTGCCAGTAGTGTCTCCTGGGACATAAATGAGCAGTTCTTC

J gene: TRBJ1-1
D gene: NA
V gene: TRBV4-3
clone size: NA
CDR3 protein: CASSHHRDSNTEAFF
CDR3 DNA: TGCGCCAGCAGCCACCATAGGGACTCGAACACTGAAGCTTTCTTT

J gene: TRBJ2-3
D gene: TRBD2
V gene: TRBV6-6
clone size: NA
CDR3 protein: CASSYSGTRGTDTQYF
CDR3 DNA: TGTGCCAGCAGTTACTCTGGGACTAGAGGCACAGATACGCAGTATTTT

J gene: TRBJ1-5
D gene: NA
V gene: TRBV4-1
clone size: NA
CDR3 protein: CASSQEEGRSNQPQHF
CDR3 DNA: TGCGCCAGCAGCCAAGAGGAGGGTCGGAGCAATCAGCCCCAGCATTTT

J gene: TRBJ1-5
D gene: TRBD1
V gene: TRBV11-1
clone size: NA
CDR3 protein: CASSRDRGQPQHF
CDR3 DNA: TGTGCCAGCAGCCGGGACAGGGGTCAGCCCCAGCATTTT

J gene: TRBJ2-1
D gene: TRBD1
V gene: TRBV5-6
clone size: once
CDR3 protein: CASSLVERTGNYNEQFF
CDR3 DNA: TGTGCCAGCAGCCTCGTTGAGAGGACAGGGAACTACAATGAGCAGTTCTTC

J gene: TRBJ2-3
D gene: TRBD2
V gene: TRBV5-1
clone size: NA
CDR3 protein: CASSWLTSGGLSTDTQYF
CDR3 DNA: TGCGCCAGCAGCTGGCTGACTAGCGGGGGACTTAGCACAGATACGCAGTATTTT

J gene: TRBJ1-2
D gene: TRBD1
V gene: TRBV10-1
clone size: few
CDR3 protein: CASGQGEGNYGYTF
CDR3 DNA: TGCGCCAGCGGACAGGGGGAAGGCAACTATGGCTACACCTTC

J gene: TRBJ2-1
D gene: TRBD2
V gene: TRBV30
clone size: NA
CDR3 protein: CAWNKLGLAGAGEQFF
CDR3 DNA: TGTGCCTGGAACAAGCTGGGACTAGCGGGAGCGGGAGAGCAGTTCTTC

J gene: TRBJ2-5
D gene: TRBD2
V gene: TRBV7-6
clone size: NA
CDR3 protein: CASSLEGGRGETQYF
CDR3 DNA: TGTGCCAGCAGCTTAGAGGGAGGGAGAGGGGAGACCCAGTACTTC

J gene: TRBJ2-3
D gene: TRBD2
V gene: TRBV11-2
clone size: NA
CDR3 protein: CASSPRLAGITDTQYF
CDR3 DNA: TGTGCCAGCAGCCCACGACTAGCGGGGATCACAGATACGCAGTATTTT

J gene: TRBJ2-3
D gene: TRBD1
V gene: TRBV5-4
clone size: NA
CDR3 protein: CASSLAGGQGQTDTQYF
CDR3 DNA: TGTGCCAGCAGCTTGGCCGGCGGACAGGGGCAGACAGATACGCAGTATTTT

J gene: TRBJ1-4
D gene: NA
V gene: TRBV5-1
clone size: NA
CDR3 protein: CASRDSTLNEKLFF
CDR3 DNA: TGCGCCAGCAGAGACTCGACCCTTAATGAAAAACTGTTTTTT

J gene: TRBJ1-1
D gene: NA
V gene: TRBV19
clone size: NA
CDR3 protein: CASSSTAYTEAFF
CDR3 DNA: TGTGCCAGTAGCTCGACAGCCTACACTGAAGCTTTCTTT

J gene: TRBJ2-3
D gene: NA
V gene: TRBV30
clone size: NA
CDR3 protein: CAWSVPRLSTDTQYF
CDR3 DNA: TGTGCCTGGAGTGTACCTAGATTAAGCACAGATACGCAGTATTTT

J gene: TRBJ2-2
D gene: NA
V gene: TRBV7-7
clone size: few
CDR3 protein: CASSPPFETRLFF
CDR3 DNA: TGTGCCAGCAGCCCCCCTTTTGAGACTAGGCTGTTTTTT

J gene: TRBJ1-4
D gene: TRBD1
V gene: TRBV19
clone size: NA
CDR3 protein: CASRVQGLVEKLFF
CDR3 DNA: TGTGCCAGTAGGGTACAGGGGTTGGTGGAAAAACTGTTTTTT

J gene: TRBJ1-2
D gene: NA
V gene: TRBV11-3
clone size: NA
CDR3 protein: CASTNVRLSTGGYTF
CDR3 DNA: TGTGCCAGCACTAATGTACGCCTCTCAACAGGCGGCTACACCTTC

J gene: TRBJ2-4
D gene: TRBD1
V gene: TRBV18
clone size: NA
CDR3 protein: CASSSSGQEFSEAKNIQYF
CDR3 DNA: TGTGCCAGCTCATCCTCGGGACAGGAATTTTCGGAAGCCAAAAACATTCAGTACTTC